This TCR beta chain was retrieved from a study of PD-1 blockade in classical Hodgkin lymphoma. Regarding the study as a whole: Reports described newly diagnosed patients as having lower baseline TCR diversity than healthy donors. Underlying causes for the observed repertoire differences were not defined, possibly disease activity or prior therapy.

Clones were sequenced by immunoSEQ multiplex PCR, and TCRdb holds only the in-frame ones, with some missing. This sample has 98,000 or so clones, with around 89% found just once. Between the trimmed V and J ends, which lost 6 bases and 1 base, there was a span of 15 bases. Germline CDR1 is LNHDA and CDR2 is SQIVND (reference sequence). The CDR3 sequence is 15 residues long. Patients all relapsed after autologous stem cell transplantation, and there was variation in brentuximab vedotin exposure. A word on this clone: Its antigen is unidentified.

The chain is built from TRBV19 and TRBJ1-1; D unresolved. The sequence was collected from a human donor with classical Hodgkin lymphoma. Material: peripheral blood mononuclear cells (PBMCs), obtained before the second cycle of nivolumab. CDR3 sequence: CASSLSWTENTEAFF. CDR3 coding DNA: TGTGCCAGTAGCCTTTCTTGGACGGAGAACACTGAAGCTTTCTTT.